The clone carrying this TCR beta chain has just a few counts. The data derive from a study of T-cell reconstitution after alpha-beta-depleted transplantation in children. For TCRbeta, the library was prepared with unique molecular identifiers. TCRdb re-analysed the PCR reads in MiXCR, keeping a single row per CDR3 protein. The table has some 500,000 distinct CDR3 sequences, about 16% seen once; the top ten hold 3.3%. The TCR comes from a human donor who donated a stem cell graft to a child with acute lymphoblastic leukemia. Sequenced material: PBMCs from the stem cell graft donor, taken from the stem cell graft.

CDR3 residues: CASSLVGTRSGEQFF. As DNA, the CDR3 is TGTGCCAGCAGCTTAGTAGGTACGAGATCTGGTGAGCAGTTCTTC. The chain carries TRBV7-2 and TRBJ2-1; D gene unclear. V was shortened by 1 base and J by 9 bases, with 16 bases between the two germline ends. The CDR3 consists of 15 residues. Germline CDR1 is SGHTA and CDR2 is FQGNSA.